The T cell receptor (beta chain) under discussion was sequenced for a study of cytomegalovirus exposure and HLA in healthy donors. Study summary: The study's early data release held roughly 91 million unique TCRs from HLA-typed donors.

The ends were cut back, 1 base at V and 4 bases at J, with 13 bases in the middle. This CDR3 comprises 15 residues. CDR1 is LGHNA, CDR2 YNFKEQ, per germline. Study results and caveats: The authors later found most CMV-associated TCR beta chains appeared HLA-restricted.

Comment on this clone: What it recognizes is unknown.

In the PCR, 60 Vbeta and 13 Jbeta primers were used. Sequenced by immunoSEQ multiplex PCR; TCRdb stores in-frame clones only, minus some. The repertoire holds more than 95,000 clones, with around 80% as singletons. The sample comprised PBMCs. The receptor was derived from a man in his thirties or forties in good health and CMV-seronegative. The chain employs TRBV4-2 and TRBJ1-2, with D perhaps TRBD1 (5 bases). The CDR3 DNA follows: TGTGCCAGCAGCCAAGGCTCCCAGGGAGGCTATGGCTACACCTTC. This gives the protein CASSQGSQGGYGYTF.